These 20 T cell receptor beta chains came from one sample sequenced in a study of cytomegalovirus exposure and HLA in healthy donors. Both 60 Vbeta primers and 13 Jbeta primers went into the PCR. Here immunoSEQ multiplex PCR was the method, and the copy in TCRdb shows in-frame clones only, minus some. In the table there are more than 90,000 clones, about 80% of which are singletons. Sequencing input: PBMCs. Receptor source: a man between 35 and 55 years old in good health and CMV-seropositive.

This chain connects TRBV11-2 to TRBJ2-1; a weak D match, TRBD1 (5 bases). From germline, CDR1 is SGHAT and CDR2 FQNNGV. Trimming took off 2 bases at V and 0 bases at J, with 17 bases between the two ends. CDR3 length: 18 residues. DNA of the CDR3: TGTGCCAGCAGCTTAAGGGCTCCGGTGGGGCTCTCCTACAATGAGCAGTTCTTC. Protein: CASSLRAPVGLSYNEQFF.

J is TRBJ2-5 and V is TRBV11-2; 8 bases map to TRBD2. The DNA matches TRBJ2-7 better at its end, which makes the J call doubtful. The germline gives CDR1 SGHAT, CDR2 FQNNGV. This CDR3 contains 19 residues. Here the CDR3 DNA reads TGTGCCAGCAGCCCGCGGGATAGCGGGGCGTACTCAGCGGGTTACGAGCAGTACTTC. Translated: CASSPRDSGAYSAGYEQYF.

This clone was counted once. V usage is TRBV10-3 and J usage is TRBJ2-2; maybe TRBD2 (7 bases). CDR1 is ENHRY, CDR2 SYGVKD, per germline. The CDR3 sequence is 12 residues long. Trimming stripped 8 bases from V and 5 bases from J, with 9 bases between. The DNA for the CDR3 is TGTGCCATCGGGGGGGCAACCGGGGAGCTGTTTTTT. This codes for CAIGGATGELFF.

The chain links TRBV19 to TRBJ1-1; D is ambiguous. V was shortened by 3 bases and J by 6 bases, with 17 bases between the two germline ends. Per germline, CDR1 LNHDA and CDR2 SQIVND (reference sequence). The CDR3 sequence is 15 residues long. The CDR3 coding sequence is TGTGCCAGTAGTATTGAGGGTCGTTATAGCGCTGAAGCTTTCTTT. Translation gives CASSIEGRYSAEAFF.

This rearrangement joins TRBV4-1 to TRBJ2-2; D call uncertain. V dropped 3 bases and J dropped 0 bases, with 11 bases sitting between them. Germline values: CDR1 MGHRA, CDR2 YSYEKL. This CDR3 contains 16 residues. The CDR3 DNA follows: TGCGCCAGCAGCCAGGTGCAGGCAGCGAACACCGGGGAGCTGTTTTTT. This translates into CASSQVQAANTGELFF.

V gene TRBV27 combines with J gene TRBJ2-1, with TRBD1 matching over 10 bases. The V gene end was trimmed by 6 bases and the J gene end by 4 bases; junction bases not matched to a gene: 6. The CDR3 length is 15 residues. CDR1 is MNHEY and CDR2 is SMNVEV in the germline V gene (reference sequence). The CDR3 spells CASSFQGQGYNEQFF. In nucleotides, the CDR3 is TGTGCCAGCAGCTTCCAGGGACAGGGGTACAATGAGCAGTTCTTC.

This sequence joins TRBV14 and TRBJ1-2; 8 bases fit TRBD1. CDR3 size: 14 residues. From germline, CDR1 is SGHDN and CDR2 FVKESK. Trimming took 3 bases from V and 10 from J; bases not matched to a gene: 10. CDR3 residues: CASSQLGQEGDYTF. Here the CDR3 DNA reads TGTGCCAGCAGCCAGCTGGGACAGGAGGGGGACTACACCTTC.

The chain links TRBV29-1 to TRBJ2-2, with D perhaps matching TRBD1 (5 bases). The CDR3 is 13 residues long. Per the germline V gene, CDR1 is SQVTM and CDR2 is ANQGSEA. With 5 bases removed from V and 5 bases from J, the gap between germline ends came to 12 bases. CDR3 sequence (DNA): TGCAGCGTTTTCGAAGGGGTTACCGGGGAGCTGTTTTTT. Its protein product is CSVFEGVTGELFF.

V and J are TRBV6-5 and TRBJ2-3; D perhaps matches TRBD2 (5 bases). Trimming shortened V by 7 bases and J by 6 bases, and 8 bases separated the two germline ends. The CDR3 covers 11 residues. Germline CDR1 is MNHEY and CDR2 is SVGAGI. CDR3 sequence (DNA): TGTGCCAGCACGAGAGGGGATACGCAGTATTTT. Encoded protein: CASTRGDTQYF.

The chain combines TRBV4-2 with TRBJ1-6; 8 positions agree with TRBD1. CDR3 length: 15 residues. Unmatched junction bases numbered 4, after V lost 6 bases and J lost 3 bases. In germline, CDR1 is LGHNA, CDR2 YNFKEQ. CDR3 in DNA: TGTGCCAGCAGACCCGGACAGGGCTATAATTCACCCCTCCACTTT. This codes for CASRPGQGYNSPLHF.

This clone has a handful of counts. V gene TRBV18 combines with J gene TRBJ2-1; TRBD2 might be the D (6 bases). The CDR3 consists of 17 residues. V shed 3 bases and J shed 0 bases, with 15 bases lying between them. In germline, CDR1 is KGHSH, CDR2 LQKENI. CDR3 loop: CASSPPDGRSSYNEQFF. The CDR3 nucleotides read TGTGCCAGCTCACCCCCGGACGGGAGAAGCTCCTACAATGAGCAGTTCTTC. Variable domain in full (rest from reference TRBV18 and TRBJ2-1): NAGVMQNPRHLVRRRGQEARLRCSPMKGHSHVYWYRQLPEEGLKFMVYLQKENIIDESGMPKERFSAEFPKEGPSILRIQQVVRGDSAAYFCASSPPDGRSSYNEQFFGPGTRLTVL.

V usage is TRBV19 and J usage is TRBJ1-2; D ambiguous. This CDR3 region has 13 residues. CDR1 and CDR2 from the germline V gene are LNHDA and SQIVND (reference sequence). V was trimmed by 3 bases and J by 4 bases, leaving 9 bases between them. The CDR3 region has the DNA TGTGCCAGTAGTATCTCAAGCCTCTATGGCTACACCTTC. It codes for CASSISSLYGYTF.

CDR3 coding DNA: TGTGCCAGCAGCTCCTCTAGCGGGGGACTTCGCACAGATACGCAGTATTTT. Residues: CASSSSSGGLRTDTQYF. The rearrangement joins TRBV7-9 to TRBJ2-3, with TRBD2 identical over 10 bases. Germline V gene lookup returns CDR1 SEHNR and CDR2 FQNEAQ (reference sequence). The CDR3 runs 17 residues. After removal of 4 bases from V and 1 base from J, the junction contained 8 bases not matched to a gene.

CDR3 sequence (DNA): TGTGCCAGCTTCCACCGTAAGAGCCCAGATACGCAGTATTTT. It yields the protein CASFHRKSPDTQYF. The chain couples TRBV18 to TRBJ2-3; D remains ambiguous. The CDR3 runs 14 residues. Germline V CDR1 and CDR2: KGHSH, LQKENI. V was clipped by 7 bases and J by 4 bases, with 15 bases between them.

For the CDR3, the DNA is TGTGCCAGCAGCTTAGACGACAGGGGATTGGTTGGGCGTACCTACGAGCAGTACTTC. Translating gives CASSLDDRGLVGRTYEQYF. The rearrangement joins TRBV7-6 to TRBJ2-7; TRBD1 aligns across 8 bases. CDR1 is SGHVS and CDR2 is FNYEAQ in the germline V gene. V dropped 1 base and J dropped 2; count of bases not matched to a gene: 16. The CDR3 sequence is 19 residues long.

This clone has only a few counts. CDR3: CASRLTSGTSYEQYF. The DNA of the CDR3 is TGTGCCAGCAGATTAACTAGCGGCACCTCCTACGAGCAGTACTTC. The V and J genes are TRBV6-5 and TRBJ2-7; 8 bases match TRBD2. J lost 0 bases, V lost 6 bases, and 7 bases had no gene match. This CDR3 is 15 amino acids long. Germline assignment: CDR1 MNHEY and CDR2 SVGAGI.

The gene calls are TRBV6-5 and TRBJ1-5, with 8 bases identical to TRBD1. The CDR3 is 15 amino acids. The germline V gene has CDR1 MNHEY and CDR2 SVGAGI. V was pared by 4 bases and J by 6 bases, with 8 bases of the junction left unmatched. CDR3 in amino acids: CASSSGTGTIQPQHF. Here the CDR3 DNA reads TGTGCCAGCAGTTCTGGGACAGGTACCATTCAGCCCCAGCATTTT.

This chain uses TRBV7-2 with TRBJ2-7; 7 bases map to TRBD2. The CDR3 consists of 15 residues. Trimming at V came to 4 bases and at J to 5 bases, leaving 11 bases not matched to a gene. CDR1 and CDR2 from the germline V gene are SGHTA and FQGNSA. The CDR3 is CASSSQAGAVHEQYF. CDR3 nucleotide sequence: TGTGCCAGCAGCTCCCAGGCGGGAGCCGTCCACGAGCAGTACTTC.

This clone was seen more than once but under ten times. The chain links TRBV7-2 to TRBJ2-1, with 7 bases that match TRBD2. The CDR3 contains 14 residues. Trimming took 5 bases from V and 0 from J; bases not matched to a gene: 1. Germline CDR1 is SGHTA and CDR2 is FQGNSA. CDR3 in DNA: TGTGCCAGCAGCCGCGGGAGCTCCTACAATGAGCAGTTCTTC. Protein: CASSRGSSYNEQFF.

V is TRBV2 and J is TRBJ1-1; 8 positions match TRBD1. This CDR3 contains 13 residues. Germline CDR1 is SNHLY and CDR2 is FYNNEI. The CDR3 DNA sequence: TGTGCTACACGTACGGACAGGGAAACTGAAGCTTTCTTT. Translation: CATRTDRETEAFF.